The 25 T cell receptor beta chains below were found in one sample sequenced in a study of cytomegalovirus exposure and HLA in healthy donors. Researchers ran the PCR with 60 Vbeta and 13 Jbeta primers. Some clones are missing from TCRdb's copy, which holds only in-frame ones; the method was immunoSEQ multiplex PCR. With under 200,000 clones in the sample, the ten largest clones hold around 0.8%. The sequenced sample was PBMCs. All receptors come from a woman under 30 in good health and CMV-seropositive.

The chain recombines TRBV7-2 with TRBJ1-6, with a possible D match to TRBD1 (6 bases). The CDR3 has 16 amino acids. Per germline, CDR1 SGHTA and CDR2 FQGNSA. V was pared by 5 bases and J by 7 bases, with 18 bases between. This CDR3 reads CASSRGGARENSPLHF. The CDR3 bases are TGTGCCAGCAGCCGAGGGGGGGCTCGGGAGAATTCACCCCTCCACTTT.

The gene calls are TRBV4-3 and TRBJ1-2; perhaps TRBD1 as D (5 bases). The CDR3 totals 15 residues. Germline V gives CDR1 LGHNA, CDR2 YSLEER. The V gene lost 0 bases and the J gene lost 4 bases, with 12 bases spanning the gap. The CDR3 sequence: CASSQEYRTLYGYTF. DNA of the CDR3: TGCGCCAGCAGCCAAGAGTACAGGACCCTCTATGGCTACACCTTC.

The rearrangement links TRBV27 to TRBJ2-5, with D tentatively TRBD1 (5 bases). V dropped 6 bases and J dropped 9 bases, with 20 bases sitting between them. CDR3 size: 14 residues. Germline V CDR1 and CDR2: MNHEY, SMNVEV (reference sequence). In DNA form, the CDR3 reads TGTGCCAGCAGCCTAAGAAGCTACCAAGGGGCCCAGTACTTC. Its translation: CASSLRSYQGAQYF.

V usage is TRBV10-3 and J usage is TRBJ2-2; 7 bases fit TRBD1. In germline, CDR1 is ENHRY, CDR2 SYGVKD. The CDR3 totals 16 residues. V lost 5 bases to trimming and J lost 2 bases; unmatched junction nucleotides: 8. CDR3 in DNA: TGTGCCATCAGTAGTCCGGGACAGTTAAACACCGGGGAGCTGTTTTTT. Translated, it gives CAISSPGQLNTGELFF.

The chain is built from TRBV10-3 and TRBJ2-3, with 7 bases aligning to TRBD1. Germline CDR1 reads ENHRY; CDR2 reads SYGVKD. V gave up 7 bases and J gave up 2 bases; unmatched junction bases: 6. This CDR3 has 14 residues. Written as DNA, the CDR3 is TGTGCCATCAATCCGGGACAGTTCACAGATACGCAGTATTTT. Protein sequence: CAINPGQFTDTQYF.

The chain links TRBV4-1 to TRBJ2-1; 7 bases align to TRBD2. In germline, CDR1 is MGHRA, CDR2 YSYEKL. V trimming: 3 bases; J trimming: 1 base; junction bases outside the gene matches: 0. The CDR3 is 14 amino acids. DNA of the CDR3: TGCGCCAGCAGCCACGGGGGGTCCTACAATGAGCAGTTCTTC. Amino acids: CASSHGGSYNEQFF.

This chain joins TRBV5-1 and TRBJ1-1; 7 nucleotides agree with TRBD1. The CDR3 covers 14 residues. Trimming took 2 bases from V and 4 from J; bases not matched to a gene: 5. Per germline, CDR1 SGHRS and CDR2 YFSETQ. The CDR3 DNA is TGCGCCAGCAGCTTCAAGGGGGCTGGCACTGAAGCTTTCTTT. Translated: CASSFKGAGTEAFF.

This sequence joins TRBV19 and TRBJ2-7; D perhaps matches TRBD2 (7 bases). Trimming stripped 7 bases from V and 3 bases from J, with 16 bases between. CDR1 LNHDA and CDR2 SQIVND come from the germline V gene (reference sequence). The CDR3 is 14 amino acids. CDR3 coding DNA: TGTGCCAGTACAGCGGCAGGGGAGGGCTACGAGCAGTACTTC. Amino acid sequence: CASTAAGEGYEQYF.

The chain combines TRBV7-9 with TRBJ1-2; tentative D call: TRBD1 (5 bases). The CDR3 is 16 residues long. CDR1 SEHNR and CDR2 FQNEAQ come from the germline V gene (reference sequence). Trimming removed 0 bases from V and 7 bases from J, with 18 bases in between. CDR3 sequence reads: CASSLAGSQGSSGYTF. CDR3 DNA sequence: TGTGCCAGCAGCTTAGCCGGCAGTCAGGGATCGTCTGGCTACACCTTC.

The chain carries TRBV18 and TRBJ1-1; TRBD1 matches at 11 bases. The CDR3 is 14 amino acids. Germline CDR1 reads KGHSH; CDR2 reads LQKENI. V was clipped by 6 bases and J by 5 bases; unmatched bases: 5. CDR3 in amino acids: CASSSGTGGTEAFF. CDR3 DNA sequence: TGTGCCAGCTCGTCCGGGACAGGGGGGACTGAAGCTTTCTTT. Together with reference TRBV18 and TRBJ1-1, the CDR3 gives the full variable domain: NAGVMQNPRHLVRRRGQEARLRCSPMKGHSHVYWYRQLPEEGLKFMVYLQKENIIDESGMPKERFSAEFPKEGPSILRIQQVVRGDSAAYFCASSSGTGGTEAFFGQGTRLTVV.

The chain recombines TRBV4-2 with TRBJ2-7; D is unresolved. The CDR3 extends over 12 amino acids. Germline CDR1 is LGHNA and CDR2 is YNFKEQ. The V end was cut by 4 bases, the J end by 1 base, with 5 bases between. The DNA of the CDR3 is TGTGCCAGCAGCCCCAATTCCTACGAGCAGTACTTC. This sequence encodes CASSPNSYEQYF.

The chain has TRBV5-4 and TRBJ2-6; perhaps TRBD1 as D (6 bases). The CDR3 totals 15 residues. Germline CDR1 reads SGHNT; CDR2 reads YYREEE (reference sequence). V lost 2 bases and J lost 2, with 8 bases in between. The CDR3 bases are TGTGCCAGCAGCTTTAAGGGGGCTGGGGCCAACGTCCTGACTTTC. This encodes CASSFKGAGANVLTF.

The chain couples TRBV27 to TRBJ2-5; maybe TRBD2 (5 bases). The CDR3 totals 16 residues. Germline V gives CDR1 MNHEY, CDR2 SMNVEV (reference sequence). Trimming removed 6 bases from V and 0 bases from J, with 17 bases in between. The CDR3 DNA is TGTGCCAGCAGCCGTAAGGAGAGGGCGGACCAAGAGACCCAGTACTTC. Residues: CASSRKERADQETQYF.

In DNA form, the CDR3 reads TGTGCCAGCAGTTCCCACAGGGTCGGAGGAGCTTTCTTT. This sequence encodes CASSSHRVGGAFF. The chain carries TRBV6-1 and TRBJ1-1; weak D call: TRBD1 (6 bases). The ends were cut back, 5 bases at V and 10 bases at J, with 17 bases in the middle. CDR3 length: 13 amino acids. CDR1 MNHNS and CDR2 SASEGT come from the germline V gene.

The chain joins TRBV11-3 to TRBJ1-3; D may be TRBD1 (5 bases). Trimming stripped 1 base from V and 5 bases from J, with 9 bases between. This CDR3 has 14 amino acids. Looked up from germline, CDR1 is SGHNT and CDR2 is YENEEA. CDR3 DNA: TGTGCCAGCAGCTTAGGCGGGGCAAGAAACACCATATATTTT. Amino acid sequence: CASSLGGARNTIYF.

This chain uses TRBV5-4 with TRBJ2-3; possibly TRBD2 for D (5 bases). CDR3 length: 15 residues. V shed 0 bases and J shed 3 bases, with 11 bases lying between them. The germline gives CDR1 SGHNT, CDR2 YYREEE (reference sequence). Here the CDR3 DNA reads TGTGCCAGCAGCTTGGATGAGGGATTAACAGATACGCAGTATTTT. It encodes CASSLDEGLTDTQYF. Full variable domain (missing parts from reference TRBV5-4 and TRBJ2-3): ETGVTQSPTHLIKTRGQQVTLRCSSQSGHNTVSWYQQALGQGPQFIFQYYREEENGRGNFPPRFSGLQFPNYSSELNVNALELDDSALYLCASSLDEGLTDTQYFGPGTRLTVL.

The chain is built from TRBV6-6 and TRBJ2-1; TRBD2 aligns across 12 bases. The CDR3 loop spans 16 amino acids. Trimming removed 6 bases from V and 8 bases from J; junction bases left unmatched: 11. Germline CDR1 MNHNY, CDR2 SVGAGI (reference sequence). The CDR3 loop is CASRQNGLAGLYEQFF. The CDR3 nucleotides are TGTGCCAGCAGGCAAAACGGACTAGCGGGATTGTATGAGCAGTTCTTC.

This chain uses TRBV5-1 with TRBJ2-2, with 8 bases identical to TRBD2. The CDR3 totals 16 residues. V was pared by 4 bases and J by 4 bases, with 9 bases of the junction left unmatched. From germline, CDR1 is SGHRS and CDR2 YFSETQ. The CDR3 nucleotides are TGCGCCAGCAGCCCCGTCGGGGGGGGTGGCACCGGGGAGCTGTTTTTT. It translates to CASSPVGGGGTGELFF.

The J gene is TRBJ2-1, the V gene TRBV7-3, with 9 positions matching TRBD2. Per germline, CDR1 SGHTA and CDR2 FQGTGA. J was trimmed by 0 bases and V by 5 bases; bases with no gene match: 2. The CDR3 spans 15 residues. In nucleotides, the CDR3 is TGTGCCAGCAGCATAGCGGGGGTCTCCTACAATGAGCAGTTCTTC. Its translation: CASSIAGVSYNEQFF.

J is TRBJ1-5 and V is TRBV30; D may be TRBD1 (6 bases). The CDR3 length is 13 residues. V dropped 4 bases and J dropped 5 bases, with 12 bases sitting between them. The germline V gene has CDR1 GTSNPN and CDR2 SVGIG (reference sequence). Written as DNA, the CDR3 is TGTGCCTGGAATAGGGGGTTGGATCAGCCCCAGCATTTT. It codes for CAWNRGLDQPQHF.

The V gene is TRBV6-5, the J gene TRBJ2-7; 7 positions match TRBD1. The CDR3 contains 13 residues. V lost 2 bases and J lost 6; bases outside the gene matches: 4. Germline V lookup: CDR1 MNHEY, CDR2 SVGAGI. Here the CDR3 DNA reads TGTGCCAGCAGTTACCGGGACAGCGGCGAGCAGTACTTC. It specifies CASSYRDSGEQYF.

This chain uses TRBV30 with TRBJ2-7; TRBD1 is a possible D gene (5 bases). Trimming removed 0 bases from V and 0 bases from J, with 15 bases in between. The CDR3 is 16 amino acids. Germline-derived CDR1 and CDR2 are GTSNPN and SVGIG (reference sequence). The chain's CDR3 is CAWSVWGRFSSYEQYF. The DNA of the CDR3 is TGTGCCTGGAGTGTATGGGGCAGGTTTTCCTCCTACGAGCAGTACTTC.

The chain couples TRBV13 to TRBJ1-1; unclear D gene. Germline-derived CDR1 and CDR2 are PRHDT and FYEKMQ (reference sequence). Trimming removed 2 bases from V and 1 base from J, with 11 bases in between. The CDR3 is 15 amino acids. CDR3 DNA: TGTGCCAGCAGCTTAAGCGAACAATGGAACACTGAAGCTTTCTTT. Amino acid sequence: CASSLSEQWNTEAFF.

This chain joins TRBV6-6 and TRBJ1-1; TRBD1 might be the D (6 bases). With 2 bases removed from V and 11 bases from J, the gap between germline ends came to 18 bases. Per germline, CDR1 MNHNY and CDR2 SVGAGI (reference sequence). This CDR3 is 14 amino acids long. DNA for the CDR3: TGTGCCAGCAGTTACCCGGATAGGGGGGGCCGGGCTTTCTTT. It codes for CASSYPDRGGRAFF.

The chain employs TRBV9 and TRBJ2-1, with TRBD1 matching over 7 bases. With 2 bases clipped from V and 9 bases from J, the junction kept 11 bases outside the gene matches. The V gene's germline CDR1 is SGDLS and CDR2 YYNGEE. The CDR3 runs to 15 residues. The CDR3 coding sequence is TGTGCCAGCAGCGTCCGGGACAGTCGTTCGAGTGAGCAGTTCTTC. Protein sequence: CASSVRDSRSSEQFF.